This T cell receptor beta chain originates from a study of blood T cell repertoires in COVID-19. Study at large: Acute and convalescent COVID-19 samples came from the United States, Italy and Spain. PBMCs, B-cell-depleted T cells, or T cells provided the cDNA or gDNA that made up the material.

V lost 3 bases and J lost 10; bases outside the gene matches: 1. This CDR3 has 13 residues. Germline CDR1 reads LGHDT; CDR2 reads YNNKEL (reference sequence). Methods used by the authors: Estimation of nucleated cell counts was performed using reference gene primer amplification. Repertoires were generated with immunoSEQ multiplex PCR, while TCRdb's copy carries only in-frame clones and drops some. The V and J calls and clone size are taken from that table; D and trimming were inferred from the DNA. The table includes roughly 41,000 clones, approximately 83% detected once. This clone was picked up one time.

This TCR came from a human donor in a cohort sampled during active COVID-19. The donor label of this sample is uncertain. The V gene is TRBV3-1 (or the pseudogene TRBV3-2), the J gene TRBJ2-5; 14 positions agree with TRBD2. The sequencing sample was made of peripheral blood. The CDR3 here is CASSQGLAGDQYF. The CDR3 region has the DNA TGTGCCAGCAGCCAGGGACTAGCGGGGGACCAGTACTTC.